The rows below give T cell receptor beta chains drawn from one sample of a study of cytomegalovirus exposure and HLA in healthy donors. Some clones are missing from TCRdb's copy, which holds only in-frame ones; the method was immunoSEQ multiplex PCR. The data show fewer than 90,000 clones, with 70% to 80% seen just once and 3.7% held by the top ten. Sequencing input: PBMCs. The receptors shown here come from a man aged 25 to 40 in good health and CMV-seronegative. CDR3s include the opening cysteine and the closing phenylalanine or tryptophan. Fields, in order: J gene, D gene, CDR3 length, clone size, V gene, CDR3 DNA, CDR3 protein. A D gene is named only where the DNA matches it firmly. Only part of the rows carry a size: once, few, many, or a class if the clone is expanded.

j_call: TRBJ1-2; d_call: TRBD1; cdr3_length: 14; clone_size: .; v_call: TRBV15; cdr3_nt: TGTGCCACCAGCAGAGGACAGGGAGAAGGAGGCTACACCTTC; cdr3_aa: CATSRGQGEGGYTF
j_call: TRBJ2-5; d_call: TRBD2; cdr3_length: 18; clone_size: .; v_call: TRBV28; cdr3_nt: TGTGCCAGCAGTTTATTTCTTGAGTCTAGCGGGATCCAAGAGACCCAGTACTTC; cdr3_aa: CASSLFLESSGIQETQYF
j_call: TRBJ2-2; d_call: .; cdr3_length: 15; clone_size: few; v_call: TRBV19; cdr3_nt: TGTGCCAGTAGTATGAAACAGGGTGGGACCGGGGAGCTGTTTTTT; cdr3_aa: CASSMKQGGTGELFF
j_call: TRBJ1-3; d_call: .; cdr3_length: 13; clone_size: .; v_call: TRBV10-1; cdr3_nt: TGCGCCAGCACCCGAGACTCTGGAAACACCATATATTTT; cdr3_aa: CASTRDSGNTIYF
j_call: TRBJ1-3; d_call: .; cdr3_length: 14; clone_size: .; v_call: TRBV10-3; cdr3_nt: TGTGCCAGCCGAACACAGGGCTCTGGAAACACCATATATTTT; cdr3_aa: CASRTQGSGNTIYF
j_call: TRBJ2-7; d_call: .; cdr3_length: 13; clone_size: .; v_call: TRBV11-3; cdr3_nt: TGTGCCAGCAGCGCCGGTGCCAGGTTCGAGCAGTACTTC; cdr3_aa: CASSAGARFEQYF
j_call: TRBJ1-2; d_call: TRBD1; cdr3_length: 15; clone_size: .; v_call: TRBV6-5; cdr3_nt: TGTGCCAGCAGACGACAGGGGGCACAGGGCTATGGCTACACCTTC; cdr3_aa: CASRRQGAQGYGYTF
j_call: TRBJ2-6; d_call: TRBD1; cdr3_length: 16; clone_size: .; v_call: TRBV11-2; cdr3_nt: TGTGCCAGCAGCTCCACCACAGGGGTCGGGGCCAACGTCCTGACTTTC; cdr3_aa: CASSSTTGVGANVLTF
j_call: TRBJ2-7; d_call: .; cdr3_length: 14; clone_size: .; v_call: TRBV29-1; cdr3_nt: TGCAGCGTTGCCCAACAGGCCAGCTCCTACGAGCAGTACTTC; cdr3_aa: CSVAQQASSYEQYF
j_call: TRBJ2-3; d_call: .; cdr3_length: 19; clone_size: .; v_call: TRBV2; cdr3_nt: TGTGCCAGCAGGGCCCCGGGCGGTGGGACTTACGCTAGCACAGATACGCAGTATTTT; cdr3_aa: CASRAPGGGTYASTDTQYF
j_call: TRBJ2-1; d_call: .; cdr3_length: 14; clone_size: .; v_call: TRBV5-1; cdr3_nt: TGCGCCAGCAGGCGGGAAGGCACCTACAATGAGCAGTTCTTC; cdr3_aa: CASRREGTYNEQFF
j_call: TRBJ1-2; d_call: .; cdr3_length: 14; clone_size: .; v_call: TRBV5-6; cdr3_nt: TGTGCCAGCAGCTTTGGGGGGGAAGACTATGGCTACACCTTC; cdr3_aa: CASSFGGEDYGYTF
j_call: TRBJ1-5; d_call: .; cdr3_length: 15; clone_size: few; v_call: TRBV28; cdr3_nt: TGTGCCAGCGCCCTCGGTGGGGCAGTCAATCAGCCCCAGCATTTT; cdr3_aa: CASALGGAVNQPQHF
j_call: TRBJ2-3; d_call: .; cdr3_length: 18; clone_size: few; v_call: TRBV7-6; cdr3_nt: TGTGCCAGCAGCTTAGCGCCCGGGACTCCTACCTTAGCAGATACGCAGTATTTT; cdr3_aa: CASSLAPGTPTLADTQYF
j_call: TRBJ2-3; d_call: TRBD1; cdr3_length: 16; clone_size: .; v_call: TRBV9; cdr3_nt: TGTGCCAGCAGCCCGAGGGGGGCAGGGGGCTCAGATACGCAGTATTTT; cdr3_aa: CASSPRGAGGSDTQYF
j_call: TRBJ1-6; d_call: .; cdr3_length: 16; clone_size: .; v_call: TRBV2; cdr3_nt: TGTGCCAGCAGTTGGACAAGCAGCTCCTATAATTCACCCCTTCACTTT; cdr3_aa: CASSWTSSSYNSPLHF
j_call: TRBJ2-2; d_call: .; cdr3_length: 13; clone_size: once; v_call: TRBV11-3; cdr3_nt: TGTGCCAGCAGCTTAGTGGACTACGGGGAGCTGTTTTTT; cdr3_aa: CASSLVDYGELFF
j_call: TRBJ2-5; d_call: .; cdr3_length: 16; clone_size: .; v_call: TRBV28; cdr3_nt: TGTGCCAGCAGTTTATCCGGCAGGGCCTACCAAGAGACCCAGTACTTC; cdr3_aa: CASSLSGRAYQETQYF
j_call: TRBJ2-7; d_call: TRBD2; cdr3_length: 16; clone_size: .; v_call: TRBV5-1; cdr3_nt: TGCGCCAGCAGCTTGGCCGTTGCGGGAGAAGGGTACGAGCAGTACTTC; cdr3_aa: CASSLAVAGEGYEQYF
j_call: TRBJ1-3; d_call: .; cdr3_length: 13; clone_size: .; v_call: TRBV30; cdr3_nt: TGTGCCTGGAAGGGGATTTCTGGAAACACCATATATTTT; cdr3_aa: CAWKGISGNTIYF
j_call: TRBJ2-3; d_call: TRBD2; cdr3_length: 20; clone_size: .; v_call: TRBV7-8; cdr3_nt: TGTGCCAGCAGCTTAAGCACGACTAGCGGGAGTCGGCGCGGCACAGATACGCAGTATTTT; cdr3_aa: CASSLSTTSGSRRGTDTQYF
j_call: TRBJ2-7; d_call: TRBD1; cdr3_length: 17; clone_size: .; v_call: TRBV6-1; cdr3_nt: TGTGCCAGCAGTGTTCGACCCCCGGGACAGGGATTTCTAGAACAGTACTTC; cdr3_aa: CASSVRPPGQGFLEQYF
j_call: TRBJ2-5; d_call: .; cdr3_length: 14; clone_size: .; v_call: TRBV5-8; cdr3_nt: TGTGCCAGCAGCTTGCCCCCAGGGATCAAGACCCAGTACTTC; cdr3_aa: CASSLPPGIKTQYF
j_call: TRBJ2-1; d_call: TRBD2; cdr3_length: 16; clone_size: .; v_call: TRBV4-1; cdr3_nt: TGCGCCAGCAGCCAAGACGGAGCGGGAGGGTGGGATGAGCAGTTCTTC; cdr3_aa: CASSQDGAGGWDEQFF
j_call: TRBJ2-1; d_call: TRBD2; cdr3_length: 16; clone_size: .; v_call: TRBV10-1; cdr3_nt: TGCGCCAGCAGCAACCCTAGCGGGAGCTCCTACAATGAGCAGTTCTTC; cdr3_aa: CASSNPSGSSYNEQFF
j_call: TRBJ1-5; d_call: TRBD1; cdr3_length: 16; clone_size: .; v_call: TRBV28; cdr3_nt: TGTGCCACCAGGACAGGGGCAGGATATAGCAATCAGCCCCAGCATTTT; cdr3_aa: CATRTGAGYSNQPQHF
j_call: TRBJ1-5; d_call: .; cdr3_length: 13; clone_size: .; v_call: TRBV19; cdr3_nt: TGTGCCAGTCAGCGTTATAGCAATCAGCCCCAGCATTTT; cdr3_aa: CASQRYSNQPQHF
j_call: TRBJ2-5; d_call: .; cdr3_length: 14; clone_size: .; v_call: TRBV7-9; cdr3_nt: TGTTCCAGCAGCTTAGCTGCGGACCAAGAGACCCAGTACTTC; cdr3_aa: CSSSLAADQETQYF
j_call: TRBJ2-3; d_call: TRBD2; cdr3_length: 19; clone_size: .; v_call: TRBV11-2; cdr3_nt: TGTGCCAGCAGCTTAGAAGCTCCAGGACTAGCGGGCGTAGTAGATACGCAGTATTTT; cdr3_aa: CASSLEAPGLAGVVDTQYF
j_call: TRBJ2-2; d_call: TRBD2; cdr3_length: 14; clone_size: few; v_call: TRBV7-2; cdr3_nt: TGTGCCAGCAGCTGGGGACTAGCGGGGGGGGAGCTGTTTTTT; cdr3_aa: CASSWGLAGGELFF
j_call: TRBJ1-2; d_call: TRBD1; cdr3_length: 15; clone_size: .; v_call: TRBV7-2; cdr3_nt: TGTGCCAGCAGCCCCGCCCAACAGGGGCGACATGGCTACACCTTC; cdr3_aa: CASSPAQQGRHGYTF
j_call: TRBJ1-2; d_call: .; cdr3_length: 14; clone_size: .; v_call: TRBV19; cdr3_nt: TGTGCCAGTTCCGGTCGGGGAAGAAGTAATGGCTACACCTTC; cdr3_aa: CASSGRGRSNGYTF
j_call: TRBJ2-2; d_call: TRBD1; cdr3_length: 13; clone_size: once; v_call: TRBV29-1; cdr3_nt: TGCAGCGTTATCGGACAGGGGAACGGGGAGCTGTTTTTT; cdr3_aa: CSVIGQGNGELFF
j_call: TRBJ2-3; d_call: TRBD2; cdr3_length: 19; clone_size: once; v_call: TRBV2; cdr3_nt: TGTGCCACCACGGCGTTTAAGCGGGGGGGCTCGGTACACACAGATACGCAGTATTTT; cdr3_aa: CATTAFKRGGSVHTDTQYF
j_call: TRBJ1-1; d_call: .; cdr3_length: 15; clone_size: .; v_call: TRBV2; cdr3_nt: TGTGCCAGCAGTGGTCAGGGTTACCTGAACACTGAAGCTTTCTTT; cdr3_aa: CASSGQGYLNTEAFF
j_call: TRBJ2-5; d_call: TRBD2; cdr3_length: 16; clone_size: .; v_call: TRBV27; cdr3_nt: TGTGCCAGCAGTTCGAGACTAGCGGGAGTACAAGAGACCCAGTACTTC; cdr3_aa: CASSSRLAGVQETQYF
j_call: TRBJ1-3; d_call: TRBD1; cdr3_length: 15; clone_size: few; v_call: TRBV30; cdr3_nt: TGTGCCTGGGAGGGACAGGGCCTGGCTGGAAACACCATATATTTT; cdr3_aa: CAWEGQGLAGNTIYF
j_call: TRBJ1-1; d_call: TRBD1; cdr3_length: 15; clone_size: .; v_call: TRBV2; cdr3_nt: TGTGCCAGCAGTGACAGGACAGGGGGGAACACTGAAGCTTTCTTT; cdr3_aa: CASSDRTGGNTEAFF
j_call: TRBJ1-4; d_call: .; cdr3_length: 16; clone_size: .; v_call: TRBV2; cdr3_nt: TGTGCCAGCAGTGAAGGGCAGGATGTGACTAATGAAAAACTGTTTTTT; cdr3_aa: CASSEGQDVTNEKLFF
j_call: TRBJ2-6; d_call: TRBD1; cdr3_length: 19; clone_size: .; v_call: TRBV27; cdr3_nt: TGTGCCAGCAGCTCCTCCCCGGGACAGACCGGATCTGGGGCCAACGTCCTGACTTTC; cdr3_aa: CASSSSPGQTGSGANVLTF
j_call: TRBJ2-7; d_call: TRBD2; cdr3_length: 15; clone_size: .; v_call: TRBV6-1; cdr3_nt: TGTGCCAGCAGTGAAAAAAAGCGGGGGGGCGGCGAGCAGTACTTC; cdr3_aa: CASSEKKRGGGEQYF
j_call: TRBJ2-7; d_call: TRBD1; cdr3_length: 13; clone_size: .; v_call: TRBV5-4; cdr3_nt: TGTGCCAGCAGCTCCGGACAGGGGGACGAGCAGTACTTC; cdr3_aa: CASSSGQGDEQYF
j_call: TRBJ2-7; d_call: TRBD1; cdr3_length: 16; clone_size: .; v_call: TRBV6-6; cdr3_nt: TGTGCCAGCAGTTACGGTGGGCAGGGGGTATTGTACGAGCAGTACTTC; cdr3_aa: CASSYGGQGVLYEQYF
j_call: TRBJ2-5; d_call: .; cdr3_length: 12; clone_size: .; v_call: TRBV27; cdr3_nt: TGTGCCAGCGGGGCCAGACAAGAGACCCAGTACTTC; cdr3_aa: CASGARQETQYF
j_call: TRBJ1-6; d_call: .; cdr3_length: 15; clone_size: .; v_call: TRBV6-5; cdr3_nt: TGTGCCAGCACCCCAGGCGGGTTACGAAATTCACCCCTCCACTTT; cdr3_aa: CASTPGGLRNSPLHF
j_call: TRBJ2-5; d_call: TRBD1; cdr3_length: 15; clone_size: .; v_call: TRBV14; cdr3_nt: TGTGCCAGCAGCACACTGACAGGGATCAGGGAGACCCAGTACTTC; cdr3_aa: CASSTLTGIRETQYF